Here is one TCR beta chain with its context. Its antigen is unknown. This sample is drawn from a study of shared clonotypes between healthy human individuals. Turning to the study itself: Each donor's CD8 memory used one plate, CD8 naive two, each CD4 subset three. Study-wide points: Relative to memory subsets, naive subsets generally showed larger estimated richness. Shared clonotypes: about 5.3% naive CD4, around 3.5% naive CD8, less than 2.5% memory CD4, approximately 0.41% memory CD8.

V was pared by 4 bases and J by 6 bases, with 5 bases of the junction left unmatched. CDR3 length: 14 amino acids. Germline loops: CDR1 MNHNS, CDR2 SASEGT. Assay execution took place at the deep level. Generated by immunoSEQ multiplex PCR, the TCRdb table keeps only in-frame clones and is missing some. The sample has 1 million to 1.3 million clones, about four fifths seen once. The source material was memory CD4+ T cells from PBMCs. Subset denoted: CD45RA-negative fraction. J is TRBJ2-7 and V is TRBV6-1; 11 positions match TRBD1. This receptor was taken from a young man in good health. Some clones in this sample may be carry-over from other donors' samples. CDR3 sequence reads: CASSAWGTGGEQYF. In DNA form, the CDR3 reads TGTGCCAGCAGTGCCTGGGGGACAGGGGGCGAGCAGTACTTC.